The source of this T cell receptor beta chain is a study of CD8+ T cells in alopecia areata. Study-wide results and caveats: Across lesional scalp, and particularly alopecia totalis/universalis, clonality surpassed that of normal scalp.

In the case of this clone: Its antigen is not known.

cDNA serving as the sequencing template came from extracted, reverse transcribed RNA. Only in-frame clones appear in the TCRdb table, and some are missing; sequencing was by immunoSEQ multiplex PCR. The sample gives 120,000 to 150,000 clones, 75% to 90% of which show up once; roughly 16% is in the top ten. The CDR3 has 18 residues. Germline V gene data show CDR1 as SQVTM and CDR2 as ANQGSEA. The ends lost 1 base at V and 3 bases at J; junction bases unmatched: 17. This receptor was taken from a human donor with alopecia areata. The rearrangement links TRBV29-1 to TRBJ2-7; 8 bases fit TRBD2. Material: CD8+ T cells sorted from blood, obtained at week 0. CDR3 nucleotides: TGCAGCGTTGAAGTTATAATCCGGACTAGCCCACTACACTACGAGCAGTACTTC. Translated: CSVEVIIRTSPLHYEQYF.